One sample yielded the 27 T cell receptor beta chains listed below, sequenced in a study of CD8 T cells in ankylosing spondylitis. Whole-study findings and limits: A motif in TCR beta, a set of roughly eight highly homologous variants, appeared characteristic of ankylosing spondylitis blood.

Using its own MiXCR run on the 5' RACE reads, TCRdb lists one record per CDR3 protein. The table shows about 330,000 distinct CDR3 sequences, with 8% occurring only once. These receptors' antigens are unknown. Sequencing input: blood, either unsorted or a sorted T cell fraction (not recorded which). These receptors all stem from a male donor with ankylosing spondylitis.

This chain links TRBV5-1 with TRBJ1-4, with 10 bases identical to TRBD1. The CDR3 extends over 19 amino acids. Germline V gene sequence: CDR1 SGHRS, CDR2 YFSETQ. The ends lost 4 bases at V and 4 bases at J; junction bases unmatched: 16. Here the CDR3 reads CASSKGPRQGASGNEKLFF. In DNA form, the CDR3 reads TGCGCCAGCAGCAAAGGGCCCCGACAGGGGGCATCGGGTAATGAAAAACTGTTTTTT.

This clonotype was picked up a small number of times. The genes are TRBV5-1 and TRBJ2-5; no clear D gene. The germline V gene encodes CDR1 SGHRS and CDR2 YFSETQ. V shed 4 bases and J shed 3 bases, with 16 bases lying between them. The CDR3 has 15 amino acids. CDR3 in amino acids: CASSRPGTQEETQYF. CDR3 coding DNA: TGCGCCAGCAGCCGACCTGGCACACAAGAAGAGACCCAGTACTTC.

The chain couples TRBV20-1 to TRBJ1-1; weak D call: TRBD1 (6 bases). Germline assignment: CDR1 DFQATT and CDR2 SNEGSKA (reference sequence). Between the trimmed V and J ends, which lost 3 bases and 0 bases, there was a span of 23 bases. The CDR3 length is 18 residues. The CDR3 loop is CSASPALTGFGMNTEAFF. In DNA form, the CDR3 reads TGCAGTGCTAGCCCGGCCCTCACAGGGTTCGGGATGAACACTGAAGCTTTCTTT.

The chain joins TRBV5-1 to TRBJ2-6; no firm D call. The V gene lost 0 bases and the J gene lost 4 bases, with 11 bases spanning the gap. The CDR3 has 16 amino acids. CDR1 and CDR2 (germline): SGHRS, YFSETQ. Here the CDR3 DNA reads TGCGCCAGCAGCTTGGTTTATTCACCAGGGGCCAACGTCCTGACTTTC. It encodes CASSLVYSPGANVLTF.

The chain uses TRBV28 and TRBJ2-2; no clear D. This CDR3 has 14 residues. Trimming took off 2 bases at V and 7 bases at J, with 11 bases between the two ends. CDR1 is MDHEN, CDR2 SYDVKM, per germline. The CDR3 loop is CASSLGPTHGELFF. CDR3 nucleotide sequence: TGTGCCAGCAGTTTAGGTCCGACGCACGGGGAGCTGTTTTTT. The full variable domain, its missing parts supplied by reference TRBV28 and TRBJ2-2, is DVKVTQSSRYLVKRTGEKVFLECVQDMDHENMFWYRQDPGLGLRLIYFSYDVKMKEKGDIPEGYSVSREKKERFSLILESASTNQTSMYLCASSLGPTHGELFFGEGSRLTVL.

The V and J genes are TRBV7-6 and TRBJ2-2; D may correspond to TRBD1 or TRBD2 (5 bases each). CDR1 and CDR2 from the germline V gene are SGHVS and FNYEAQ. V was pared by 1 base and J by 4 bases, with 16 bases between. The CDR3 contains 17 residues. The CDR3 here is CASSLDQGAGVTGELFF. CDR3 in DNA: TGTGCCAGCAGCTTAGATCAGGGCGCCGGGGTCACCGGGGAGCTGTTTTTT.

There are a few counts of this clonotype. The chain combines TRBV2 with TRBJ2-2; 8 nucleotides align to TRBD2. CDR1 and CDR2 (germline): SNHLY, FYNNEI. The CDR3 spans 15 residues. V shed 2 bases and J 5 bases; nucleotides not matched to a gene: 4. The CDR3 is CASSESGRGTGELFF. In DNA, the CDR3 is TGTGCCAGCAGTGAAAGCGGGAGAGGTACCGGGGAGCTGTTTTTT. Looking up the rest from reference TRBV2 and TRBJ2-2 gives the full variable domain: EPEVTQTPSHQVTQMGQEVILRCVPISNHLYFYWYRQILGQKVEFLVSFYNNEISEKSEIFDDQFSVERPDGSNFTLKIRSTKLEDSAMYFCASSESGRGTGELFFGEGSRLTVL.

The chain links TRBV25-1 to TRBJ1-1; D is possibly TRBD1 (5 bases). Trimming pared 6 bases from V and 11 bases from J, leaving 16 bases between. This CDR3 region has 12 residues. Germline CDR1 reads MGHDK; CDR2 reads SYGVNS. CDR3 bases: TGTGCCAGCAGGGGAACCAGAGGGGCCGCTTTCTTT. Amino acid sequence: CASRGTRGAAFF.

This clonotype was recorded at least ten times. The gene calls are TRBV19 and TRBJ1-5; D may be TRBD1 (6 bases). Deletions cut 5 bases from V and 5 bases from J, with 13 bases between. The CDR3 consists of 14 residues. Looked up from germline, CDR1 is LNHDA and CDR2 is SQIVND (reference sequence). CDR3 region: CASSRGGRDQPQHF. CDR3 sequence (DNA): TGTGCCAGTAGTCGGGGGGGCAGGGATCAGCCCCAGCATTTT.

This chain uses TRBV20-1 with TRBJ2-2; no clear D. This CDR3 is built from 14 residues. CDR1 and CDR2 from the germline V gene are DFQATT and SNEGSKA (reference sequence). Trimming left V 0 bases short and J 6 bases short, with 11 bases between. The CDR3 protein is CSARDLGPSGELFF. For the CDR3, the DNA is TGCAGTGCTAGAGATCTCGGGCCTTCCGGGGAGCTGTTTTTT.

The table lists this clonotype with a few counts. The chain combines TRBV27 with TRBJ2-3; 7 nucleotides align to TRBD2. V shed 4 bases and J 2 bases; nucleotides not matched to a gene: 18. There are 19 residues in the CDR3. Germline V gene data show CDR1 as MNHEY and CDR2 as SMNVEV (reference sequence). The CDR3 sequence: CASSSIIRDYRRPTDTQYF. CDR3 in DNA: TGTGCCAGCAGTTCTATCATCCGGGACTATCGACGGCCCACAGATACGCAGTATTTT.

This clonotype was observed a few times. V gene TRBV4-3 combines with J gene TRBJ1-2, with unresolved D. Germline values: CDR1 LGHNA, CDR2 YSLEER. The V end was cut by 0 bases, the J end by 2 bases, with 4 bases between. This CDR3 spans 13 amino acids. The CDR3, as DNA: TGCGCCAGCAGCCAAGAACAGAACTATGGCTACACCTTC. Its translation: CASSQEQNYGYTF.

This clonotype was observed a handful of times. This chain joins TRBV5-6 and TRBJ2-7, with unresolved D. Germline values: CDR1 SGHDT, CDR2 YYEEEE. The CDR3 totals 13 residues. With 3 bases removed from V and 3 bases from J, the gap between germline ends came to 10 bases. CDR3 amino acids: CASSYYPGYEQYF. In DNA, the CDR3 is TGTGCCAGCAGCTATTATCCGGGCTACGAGCAGTACTTC.

The chain couples TRBV7-6 to TRBJ2-7; D not resolved. V dropped 0 bases and J dropped 6 bases, with 18 bases sitting between them. The CDR3 runs to 16 residues. Germline CDR1 and CDR2: SGHVS and FNYEAQ. The CDR3 DNA sequence: TGTGCCAGCAGCTTAGCGGCCGGTGCGTTCTTCCGCGAGCAGTACTTC. Translated, it gives CASSLAAGAFFREQYF.

To note about this clonotype: This clone may be a read error of a much larger clone one base away. The chain uses TRBV7-3 and TRBJ2-1; TRBD2 agrees at 10 bases. Germline CDR1 SGHTA, CDR2 FQGTGA. V lost 4 bases to trimming and J lost 8 bases; unmatched junction nucleotides: 8. The CDR3 loop spans 15 amino acids. Here the CDR3 DNA reads TGTGCCAGCAGCTCTAGCGGGAGTGTGATTTATGAGCAGTTCTTC. Translated, it gives CASSSSGSVIYEQFF. The whole variable domain, filled in from reference TRBV7-3 and TRBJ2-1, reads GAGVSQTPSNKVTEKGKYVELRCDPISGHTALYWYRQSLGQGPEFLIYFQGTGAADDSGLPNDRFFAVRPEGSVSTLKIQRTERGDSAVYLCASSSSGSVIYEQFFGPGTRLTVL.

The rearrangement joins TRBV3-1 to TRBJ1-2; TRBD1 agrees at 7 bases. Germline loops: CDR1 LGHDT, CDR2 YNNKEL (reference sequence). The trim removed 0 bases at V and 6 bases at J, leaving 4 bases unmatched. The CDR3 is 14 residues long. In nucleotides, the CDR3 is TGTGCCAGCAGCCAAGATACAGGGGCAGATGGCTACACCTTC. Translating it yields CASSQDTGADGYTF. Together with reference TRBV3-1 and TRBJ1-2, the CDR3 gives the full variable domain: DTAVSQTPKYLVTQMGNDKSIKCEQNLGHDTMYWYKQDSKKFLKIMFSYNNKELIINETVPNRFSPKSPDKAHLNLHINSLELGDSAVYFCASSQDTGADGYTFGSGTRLTVV.

V usage is TRBV12-3 or TRBV12-4 and J usage is TRBJ1-1; 10 bases agree with TRBD1. Trimming removed 3 bases from V and 3 bases from J; junction bases left unmatched: 1. The CDR3 length is 14 residues. CDR3 coding DNA: TGTGCCAGCAGTTTTGGGACAGGGGACACTGAAGCTTTCTTT. This codes for CASSFGTGDTEAFF.

This chain links TRBV28 with TRBJ2-1, with 7 bases that match TRBD1. V shed 7 bases and J 2 bases; nucleotides not matched to a gene: 2. The germline V gene has CDR1 MDHEN and CDR2 SYDVKM. This CDR3 is 13 amino acids long. For the CDR3, the DNA is TGTGCCAGCAAGAGGGGGCCCTACAATGAGCAGTTCTTC. Translation gives CASKRGPYNEQFF.

The table lists this clonotype with many counts. The rearrangement links TRBV11-2 to TRBJ1-1; weak D call: TRBD1 (6 bases). From germline, CDR1 is SGHAT and CDR2 FQNNGV. V lost 7 bases and J lost 10, with 19 bases in between. The CDR3 contains 13 residues. CDR3 nucleotides: TGTGCCAGCACTCCCCACCCGGGGGCTGGAGCTTTCTTT. This sequence encodes CASTPHPGAGAFF.

This clonotype was seen only a few times. The V call is TRBV25-1, the J call TRBJ1-3, with D maybe TRBD1 (6 bases). V lost 6 bases to trimming and J lost 0 bases, with 12 bases between them. This CDR3 comprises 15 residues. From germline, CDR1 is MGHDK and CDR2 SYGVNS. DNA for the CDR3: TGTGCCAGCAGGCGGGGGGCGGACTCTGGAAACACCATATATTTT. Its protein is CASRRGADSGNTIYF.

A few counts support this clonotype. The V and J genes are TRBV5-1 and TRBJ1-5; D unresolved. Trimming took off 2 bases at V and 2 bases at J, with 11 bases between the two ends. The germline V gene has CDR1 SGHRS and CDR2 YFSETQ. The CDR3 runs to 15 residues. DNA for the CDR3: TGCGCCAGCAGCTTTGGGCCGCCGGGCAATCAGCCCCAGCATTTT. Translated, it gives CASSFGPPGNQPQHF. The full variable domain, with the rest looked up from reference TRBV5-1 and TRBJ1-5, is KAGVTQTPRYLIKTRGQQVTLSCSPISGHRSVSWYQQTPGQGLQFLFEYFSETQRNKGNFPGRFSGRQFSNSRSEMNVSTLELGDSALYLCASSFGPPGNQPQHFGDGTRLSIL.

This clonotype was seen at least ten times. The chain carries TRBV10-2 and TRBJ2-1; D unresolved. The germline V gene encodes CDR1 WSHSY and CDR2 SAAADI. The CDR3 runs 16 residues. V dropped 5 bases and J dropped 5 bases, with 19 bases sitting between them. The CDR3 loop is CASSHHAGQLNNEQFF. The CDR3 DNA sequence: TGCGCCAGCAGTCATCATGCAGGTCAACTAAACAATGAGCAGTTCTTC.

The chain links TRBV27 to TRBJ2-7; the D gene could be TRBD1 or TRBD2 (5 bases each). Trimming stripped 0 bases from V and 3 bases from J, with 12 bases between. Germline V gives CDR1 MNHEY, CDR2 SMNVEV (reference sequence). The CDR3 is made up of 15 amino acids. CDR3: CASSLSSGTNYEQYF. For the CDR3, the DNA is TGTGCCAGCAGTTTATCTTCCGGGACCAACTACGAGCAGTACTTC.

This clonotype was observed at least ten times. Compared with germline, one end of the junction differs, possibly owing to a read error. This CDR3 is CASRLAGGRNEQFF. In DNA, the CDR3 is TGTGCCAGCAGATTAGCGGGAGGGCGTAATGAGCAGTTCTTC. The chain carries TRBV7-9 and TRBJ2-1; TRBD2 agrees at 11 bases. This CDR3 is 14 amino acids long. Germline values: CDR1 SEHNR, CDR2 FQNEAQ (reference sequence).

This chain links TRBV25-1 with TRBJ2-7, with D uncertain. There are 13 residues in the CDR3. Trimming removed 4 bases from V and 6 bases from J, with 13 bases in between. The V gene's germline CDR1 is MGHDK and CDR2 SYGVNS. The CDR3 reads CASSGPGFGEQYF. CDR3 nucleotides: TGTGCCAGCAGTGGTCCGGGTTTCGGCGAGCAGTACTTC.

This chain uses TRBV9 with TRBJ1-6, with D uncertain. Trimming took 0 bases from V and 4 from J, leaving 11 bases between them. Germline assignment: CDR1 SGDLS and CDR2 YYNGEE. The CDR3 is made up of 16 amino acids. The CDR3 DNA reads as TGTGCCAGCAGCGTAGGACCGAGCCTATATAATTCACCCCTCCACTTT. Translation gives CASSVGPSLYNSPLHF.

The CDR3 sequence: CAWSVAVSYEQYF. CDR3 in DNA: TGTGCCTGGAGTGTAGCGGTCTCCTACGAGCAGTACTTC. V gene TRBV30 combines with J gene TRBJ2-7; D may be TRBD2 (5 bases). CDR1 GTSNPN and CDR2 SVGIG come from the germline V gene (reference sequence). The CDR3 sequence is 13 residues long. V lost 0 bases and J 0 bases, leaving 6 bases between the germline ends.